This T cell receptor beta chain was obtained from a study of PD-1 blockade in classical Hodgkin lymphoma. Study-wide findings and caveats: Reports indicated that newly diagnosed patients had lower baseline TCR diversity than healthy donors did. Causes of the repertoire differences remain undefined, possibly disease activity or prior therapy.

Time point noted: newly diagnosed, previously untreated cHL patient sample. Negative selection with magnetic separation was used to purify CD4+ T cells from thawed PBMCs. For comparison, PBMCs from newly diagnosed, untreated classical Hodgkin lymphoma were used. A remark on this clone: Antigen: not known.

TCRdb's table, derived via immunoSEQ multiplex PCR, lists solely in-frame clones and lacks some. The sample lists about 22,000 clones, roughly nine tenths seen once, with approximately 0.54% in the top ten. The CDR3 runs 15 residues. Trimming took off 3 bases at V and 4 bases at J, with 16 bases between the two ends. Germline CDR1 and CDR2: SGHRS and YFSETQ. The chain combines TRBV5-1 with TRBJ1-2, with D possibly TRBD1 on 6 matching bases. What was sequenced was CD4+ T cells from blood. This receptor was obtained from a human donor with classical Hodgkin lymphoma. CDR3 sequence: CASSSGGGLAYGYTF. The CDR3 DNA reads TGCGCCAGCAGCTCGGGCGGGGGCCTCGCCTATGGCTACACCTTC.